These 15 T cell receptor beta chains came from one sample sequenced in a study of OX40 agonist ivuxolimab in advanced cancers. The repertoire was sequenced with immunoSEQ multiplex PCR; TCRdb's copy has only in-frame clones and lacks some. The table has approximately 76,000 clones, 70% to 90% seen once. Material: CD4+ or CD8+ T cells sorted from blood, obtained in a trial of the OX40 agonist ivuxolimab. The origin of the receptors is an adult with an advanced solid tumor such as melanoma, head and neck, liver or kidney cancer.

The genes are TRBV5-1 and TRBJ1-4, with D possibly TRBD1 on 5 matching bases. The length of the CDR3 is 14 residues. The germline V gene has CDR1 SGHRS and CDR2 YFSETQ. V gave up 0 bases and J gave up 5 bases, with 8 bases separating them. DNA of the CDR3: TGCGCCAGCAGCTTGGACAGGAAAAATGAAAAACTGTTTTTT. It encodes CASSLDRKNEKLFF.

This clone was observed a handful of times. CDR3 DNA: TGTGCCAGCAGCTTTCCCCGGTCAGGGGCCCGTGAGCAGTTCTTC. Translating it yields CASSFPRSGAREQFF. The rearrangement joins TRBV7-8 to TRBJ2-1, with a tentative D call TRBD1 (6 bases). The V end lost 3 bases, the J end lost 9 bases, and 18 bases lay between the germline ends. CDR3 size: 15 residues. Germline CDR1 and CDR2: SGHVS and FQNEAQ. The entire variable domain, with the rest obtained from reference TRBV7-8 and TRBJ2-1, is as follows: GAGVSQSPRYKVAKRGQDVALRCDPISGHVSLFWYQQALGQGPEFLTYFQNEAQLDKSGLPSDRFFAERPEGSVSTLKIQRTQQEDSAVYLCASSFPRSGAREQFFGPGTRLTVL.

The chain links TRBV10-3 to TRBJ1-6; tentatively, D is TRBD1 (6 bases). The CDR3 has 17 residues. The V and J ends lost 0 bases and 5 bases respectively, with 14 bases between them. CDR1 is ENHRY and CDR2 is SYGVKD in the germline V gene. The CDR3 bases are TGTGCCATCAGTGAGTCGGTGGGAACAGGGAATAATTCACCCCTCCACTTT. Translated: CAISESVGTGNNSPLHF.

The rearrangement uses TRBV7-3 and TRBJ2-7, with a tentative D call TRBD1 (5 bases). The V end lost 5 bases, the J end lost 0 bases, and 14 bases lay between the germline ends. The CDR3 runs to 15 residues. Germline V gene lookup returns CDR1 SGHTA and CDR2 FQGTGA. The CDR3 spells CASSPTDRFSYEQYF. The CDR3 region has the DNA TGTGCCAGCAGCCCCACAGACAGATTCTCCTACGAGCAGTACTTC.

The chain carries TRBV4-2 and TRBJ1-2; D may be TRBD1 (5 bases). Germline assignment: CDR1 LGHNA and CDR2 YNFKEQ. V lost 2 bases, J lost 4 bases, and 20 bases lay in between. The CDR3 has 17 amino acids. CDR3 sequence reads: CASSQQGQGLGAYGYTF. The CDR3 nucleotides read TGTGCCAGCAGCCAACAAGGGCAGGGCCTCGGGGCCTATGGCTACACCTTC.

The rearrangement uses TRBV28 and TRBJ2-4; 7 bases are a match to TRBD1. J lost 6 bases, V lost 5 bases, and 13 bases had no gene match. The CDR3 length is 16 residues. The germline V gene encodes CDR1 MDHEN and CDR2 SYDVKM. The CDR3 protein is CASSPYTGDTGNIQYF. The CDR3 DNA follows: TGTGCCAGCAGTCCGTATACAGGGGACACGGGAAACATTCAGTACTTC.

This chain joins TRBV2 and TRBJ2-7; perhaps TRBD1 as D (6 bases). The germline V gene has CDR1 SNHLY and CDR2 FYNNEI. Trimming removed 1 base at V and 6 bases at J, with 25 bases between. The CDR3 length is 18 residues. CDR3 sequence reads: CASSEVAIAGTPEAEQYF. CDR3 DNA sequence: TGTGCCAGCAGTGAAGTAGCCATTGCCGGGACACCGGAGGCCGAGCAGTACTTC.

The chain combines TRBV9 with TRBJ2-2; 16 positions agree with TRBD2. Germline-derived CDR1 and CDR2 are SGDLS and YYNGEE. The J segment lost 4 bases and the V segment lost 3 bases, leaving 6 bases of the junction unmatched. This CDR3 is built from 18 residues. The CDR3 region is CASSAGLAGGRGTGELFF. CDR3 sequence (DNA): TGTGCCAGCAGCGCGGGACTAGCGGGGGGGCGCGGCACCGGGGAGCTGTTTTTT.

This clone appeared a single time. This CDR3 is also generated by other DNA sequences in the sample. J is TRBJ1-5 and V is TRBV4-3; D uncertain. This CDR3 region has 12 residues. V lost 1 base to trimming and J lost 8 bases, with 6 bases between them. CDR1 LGHNA and CDR2 YSLEER come from the germline V gene. This CDR3 reads CASSQGSEPQHF. The CDR3 DNA reads TGCGCCAGCAGCCAAGGTTCGGAGCCCCAGCATTTT.

V and J are TRBV6-5 and TRBJ1-5, with unresolved D. Germline lookup yields CDR1 MNHEY and CDR2 SVGAGI. V was pared by 6 bases and J by 1 base, with 13 bases between. The CDR3 contains 15 residues. The CDR3 region is CASSFSDDSNQPQHF. CDR3 DNA sequence: TGTGCCAGCAGCTTCTCCGACGACAGCAATCAGCCCCAGCATTTT.

This clone has only a few counts. The CDR3 DNA reads as TGTGCCAGCTCTGGGGACGCTAACTATGGCTACACCTTC. Translated, it gives CASSGDANYGYTF. V is TRBV2 and J is TRBJ1-2, with D possibly being TRBD1 (5 bases). Germline V gene data show CDR1 as SNHLY and CDR2 as FYNNEI. The germline V and J ends were trimmed by 8 bases and 0 bases, with 10 bases remaining between them. CDR3 length: 13 residues.

The CDR3 reads CASLDGGTGANVLTF. CDR3 DNA: TGTGCCAGCCTAGACGGGGGGACTGGGGCCAACGTCCTGACTTTC. This chain links TRBV6-1 with TRBJ2-6, with 7 bases fitting TRBD2. From germline, CDR1 is MNHNS and CDR2 SASEGT. The CDR3 is 15 residues long. V lost 8 bases and J lost 2; bases outside the gene matches: 6.

The chain carries TRBV7-8 and TRBJ1-5; TRBD1 matches at 9 bases. Germline CDR1 reads SGHVS; CDR2 reads FQNEAQ. The J segment lost 4 bases and the V segment lost 7 bases, leaving 14 bases of the junction unmatched. This CDR3 is built from 17 residues. CDR3 sequence: CASTEQGAILVNQPQHF. CDR3 nucleotide sequence: TGTGCCAGCACAGAACAGGGGGCAATATTAGTAAATCAGCCCCAGCATTTT.

The chain combines TRBV5-1 with TRBJ2-3; D is unresolved. V lost 3 bases and J lost 6, with 23 bases in between. The CDR3 runs to 17 residues. Germline CDR1 and CDR2: SGHRS and YFSETQ. The CDR3 reads CASSYATLTAQSDTQYF. Here the CDR3 DNA reads TGCGCCAGCAGCTATGCAACGTTAACCGCTCAATCGGATACGCAGTATTTT.

The chain is built from TRBV7-3 and TRBJ2-1; D uncertain. Trimming stripped 5 bases from V and 2 bases from J, with 13 bases between. Germline V lookup: CDR1 SGHTA, CDR2 FQGTGA. CDR3 length: 15 residues. DNA of the CDR3: TGTGCCAGCAGCCCCCCGGGTTATACCTACAATGAGCAGTTCTTC. This codes for CASSPPGYTYNEQFF.